This is a list of T cell receptor beta chains from one sample in a study of cytomegalovirus exposure and HLA in healthy donors. Data came from immunoSEQ multiplex PCR; TCRdb stores just in-frame clones and leaves some out. The sample gives 120,000 or so clones, 80% to 90% of which show up once; around 1.1% is in the top ten. The sample comprised PBMCs. These receptors were obtained from a woman aged 18-29 years in good health and CMV-seronegative. CDR3s include the opening cysteine and the closing phenylalanine or tryptophan. The D gene is left open where the match is weak. Not all rows give a size; the values are once, few, many and, for expanded clones, a class.

cdr3_aa cdr3_nt cdr3_length clone_size j_call v_call d_call
CASSFLGTHTGELFF TGTGCCAGCAGCTTCTTAGGGACACACACCGGGGAGCTGTTTTTT 15 - TRBJ2-2 TRBV5-4 -
CASRGQGMTEAFF TGTGCCAGCAGAGGACAGGGAATGACTGAAGCTTTCTTT 13 - TRBJ1-1 TRBV6-1 TRBD1
CASSLVLTGANVLTF TGCGCCAGCAGCTTGGTGTTAACTGGGGCCAACGTCCTGACTTTC 15 - TRBJ2-6 TRBV5-1 -
CASSRSGGGTEAFF TGTGCCAGCAGCCGTTCAGGGGGCGGCACTGAAGCTTTCTTT 14 - TRBJ1-1 TRBV6-5 TRBD1
CASSLKPVNYGYTF TGTGCCAGCAGTCTCAAGCCCGTTAACTATGGCTACACCTTC 14 - TRBJ1-2 TRBV28 -
CASSLNRASGYTF TGTGCCAGCAGCTTAAACAGGGCCTCTGGCTACACCTTC 13 once TRBJ1-2 TRBV11-2 -
CASSPPGGQQPNYGYTF TGTGCCAGCAGCCCCCCCGGGGGGCAGCAACCTAACTATGGCTACACCTTC 17 - TRBJ1-2 TRBV7-9 -
CASSPLDRAQPQHF TGTGCCAGCTCACCACTAGACAGGGCACAGCCCCAGCATTTT 14 - TRBJ1-5 TRBV18 TRBD1
CASSTRVGGTDSNQPQHF TGTGCCAGTAGTACCCGAGTTGGAGGGACAGATAGCAATCAGCCCCAGCATTTT 18 - TRBJ1-5 TRBV19 TRBD1
CASSHGTSGGTDTQYF TGTGCCAGCAGCCACGGGACTAGCGGGGGCACAGATACGCAGTATTTT 16 - TRBJ2-3 TRBV6-6 TRBD2
CASSRGDRANYGYTF TGTGCCAGCAGTAGGGGGGACAGAGCTAACTATGGCTACACCTTC 15 - TRBJ1-2 TRBV6-1 TRBD1
CASSVLQGTGINSPLHF TGTGCCAGTAGTGTATTGCAAGGGACAGGGATTAATTCACCCCTCCACTTT 17 few TRBJ1-6 TRBV19 TRBD1
CASSSLTGTSEGYEQYF TGTGCCAGCAGCTCTCTTACCGGGACTAGCGAAGGGTACGAGCAGTACTTC 17 - TRBJ2-7 TRBV5-4 TRBD2
CASFLSGTTNTGELFF TGTGCCAGTTTCCTTTCCGGGACAACGAACACCGGGGAGCTGTTTTTT 16 - TRBJ2-2 TRBV19 -
CASRRDGSLDTQYF TGCGCCAGCAGGCGCGACGGGAGTTTGGATACGCAGTATTTT 14 - TRBJ2-3 TRBV5-1 -
CAWSRGQGPNEKLFF TGTGCCTGGAGCCGGGGACAGGGACCTAATGAAAAACTGTTTTTT 15 - TRBJ1-4 TRBV30 TRBD1
CASSQDPPGAQETQYF TGCGCCAGCAGCCAAGATCCCCCAGGGGCACAAGAGACCCAGTACTTC 16 few TRBJ2-5 TRBV4-3 -
CASSSRQGAPYNEQFF TGTGCCAGCAGCTCCCGACAGGGGGCGCCCTACAATGAGCAGTTCTTC 16 - TRBJ2-1 TRBV11-2 TRBD1
CATSRVPAGEGNEQFF TGTGCCACCAGCAGAGTCCCAGCAGGGGAGGGGAATGAGCAGTTCTTC 16 - TRBJ2-1 TRBV15 -
CASSAQGAHSNQPQHF TGTGCCAGCAGCGCCCAGGGGGCCCATAGCAATCAGCCCCAGCATTTT 16 - TRBJ1-5 TRBV7-2 TRBD1
CASTVGLLETGNTIYF TGTGCCAGCACCGTTGGTTTGTTGGAGACCGGAAACACCATATATTTT 16 - TRBJ1-3 TRBV9 -
CASRARQTYEQYF TGTGCCAGCAGGGCCCGTCAGACCTACGAGCAGTACTTC 13 - TRBJ2-7 TRBV6-1 -
CASTPRGARDTGELFF TGTGCCAGTACCCCTCGCGGGGCGCGCGACACCGGGGAGCTGTTTTTT 16 once TRBJ2-2 TRBV19 -
CASSRGTSGPYEQYF TGTGCCAGCAGCCGTGGGACTAGCGGACCCTACGAGCAGTACTTC 15 few TRBJ2-7 TRBV14 TRBD2
CASRSLAEHTGELFF TGTGCCAGCAGGAGTCTAGCGGAGCACACCGGGGAGCTGTTTTTT 15 - TRBJ2-2 TRBV6-5 TRBD2
CASSRAGDHYGYTF TGTGCCAGTAGTCGGGCAGGGGACCACTATGGCTACACCTTC 14 - TRBJ1-2 TRBV19 -